Each of the 16 T cell receptor beta chains below was sequenced from the same sample in a study of T cells after yellow fever vaccination. TCRdb analysed the 5' RACE reads with MiXCR anew, one entry per CDR3 protein. The sample records about 130,000 distinct CDR3 sequences, around 7.4% being singletons. Sequenced material: CD4+ T cells sorted from PBMCs, taken 9 to 11 days after the first yellow fever vaccination. The receptor source for this set is a man between 18 and 29 years old who received the YFV17D yellow fever vaccine.

This sequence joins TRBV20-1 and TRBJ1-2; TRBD1 matches at 7 bases. Germline V CDR1 and CDR2: DFQATT, SNEGSKA (reference sequence). The CDR3 has 13 residues. V gave up 6 bases and J gave up 4 bases; unmatched junction bases: 8. The CDR3 protein is CSAEDRAIYGYTF. The CDR3 DNA is TGCAGTGCGGAAGACAGGGCGATCTATGGCTACACCTTC.

This clonotype was seen repeatedly, ten times or more. The CDR3, as DNA: TGTGCCAGCAGCCTGGCCGAGGATCAGCCCCAGCATTTT. Its translation: CASSLAEDQPQHF. This chain joins TRBV5-5 and TRBJ1-5; D is uncertain. The germline V gene has CDR1 SGHKS and CDR2 YYEKEE (reference sequence). V lost 4 bases and J lost 5, with 10 bases in between. The CDR3 has 13 amino acids. The whole variable domain, remainder taken from reference TRBV5-5 and TRBJ1-5, is DAGVTQSPTHLIKTRGQQVTLRCSPISGHKSVSWYQQVLGQGPQFIFQYYEKEERGRGNFPDRFSARQFPNYSSELNVNALLLGDSALYLCASSLAEDQPQHFGDGTRLSIL.

This clonotype has at least ten counts. This sequence joins TRBV20-1 and TRBJ1-1; D not resolved. The CDR3 is 13 amino acids. In germline, CDR1 is DFQATT, CDR2 SNEGSKA (reference sequence). Deletions cut 4 bases from V and 0 bases from J, with 9 bases between. CDR3 DNA sequence: TGCAGTGCTACCCCTGGAGTGAACACTGAAGCTTTCTTT. Translating gives CSATPGVNTEAFF.

There are many counts of this clonotype. DNA for the CDR3: TGTGCCACCAGCAGAGTATTATCGGGGAACACTGAAGCTTTCTTT. It encodes CATSRVLSGNTEAFF. The chain uses TRBV15 and TRBJ1-1; D unclear. V gave up 1 base and J gave up 1 base, with 10 bases separating them. The CDR3 totals 15 residues. Germline loops: CDR1 LNHNV, CDR2 YYDKDF (reference sequence).

This clonotype has a count of ten or more. The V and J genes are TRBV20-1 and TRBJ2-7; TRBD1 agrees at 7 bases. The CDR3 is made up of 13 amino acids. The junction had 9 bases not matched to a gene; V was cut back by 3 bases and J by 7 bases. The V gene's germline CDR1 is DFQATT and CDR2 SNEGSKA (reference sequence). In DNA, the CDR3 is TGCAGTGCTAGGGAACCGGGACAGCGGGAGCAGTACTTC. Its protein product is CSAREPGQREQYF.

The chain recombines TRBV28 with TRBJ2-7, with 7 bases identical to TRBD2. Losses at the gene ends were 5 bases for V and 4 bases for J; bases not matched to a gene: 5. Germline V lookup: CDR1 MDHEN, CDR2 SYDVKM. The CDR3 contains 13 residues. Here the CDR3 reads CASSRGDGYEQYV. Here the CDR3 DNA reads TGTGCCAGCAGTCGGGGGGACGGTTACGAGCAGTACGTC.

Many counts were recorded for this clonotype. J is TRBJ2-5 and V is TRBV25-1; D is unresolved. This CDR3 has 11 residues. The V end was cut by 3 bases, the J end by 7 bases, with 6 bases between. CDR1 is MGHDK and CDR2 is SYGVNS in the germline V gene. CDR3 residues: CASSDRGTQYF. CDR3 bases: TGTGCCAGCAGTGATCGTGGGACCCAGTACTTC.

This clonotype was counted ten times or more. V usage is TRBV7-2 and J usage is TRBJ2-7, with TRBD2 matching over 10 bases. V gave up 1 base and J gave up 4 bases; unmatched junction bases: 7. This CDR3 has 16 residues. Germline CDR1 is SGHTA and CDR2 is FQGNSA. The CDR3, as DNA: TGTGCCAGCAGCTTAGAACTTTCTAGCGGGGGTTACGAGCAGTACTTC. It is translated as CASSLELSSGGYEQYF.

This clonotype was counted at least ten times. The CDR3 DNA follows: TGTGCCAGCAGCTTATCAGGGAGCTACGAGCAGTACTTC. Translating gives CASSLSGSYEQYF. The rearrangement links TRBV7-2 to TRBJ2-7, with D possibly being TRBD1 or TRBD2 (5 bases each). Trimming pared 2 bases from V and 3 bases from J, leaving 8 bases between. The CDR3 is 13 amino acids. Germline V gene lookup returns CDR1 SGHTA and CDR2 FQGNSA.

This clonotype came up many times. The genes are TRBV9 and TRBJ1-1; no reliable D call. CDR1 and CDR2 from the germline V gene are SGDLS and YYNGEE. The CDR3 spans 13 residues. Trimming shortened V by 0 bases and J by 7 bases, and 10 bases separated the two germline ends. CDR3 sequence (DNA): TGTGCCAGCAGCGTAGGTGTAGTAGATGAAGCTTTCTTT. Protein product: CASSVGVVDEAFF.

This clonotype appeared many times. The chain links TRBV29-1 to TRBJ1-1; D not resolved. The CDR3 runs to 11 residues. V was shortened by 6 bases and J by 3 bases, with 8 bases between the two germline ends. Germline V gene data show CDR1 as SQVTM and CDR2 as ANQGSEA. CDR3 region: CSVGGHTEAFF. The CDR3 region has the DNA TGCAGCGTAGGAGGACACACTGAAGCTTTCTTT.

This clonotype was detected ten times or more. The V and J genes are TRBV9 and TRBJ1-3; D is unclear. The CDR3 is 16 residues long. Looked up from germline, CDR1 is SGDLS and CDR2 is YYNGEE. V lost 4 bases to trimming and J lost 2 bases, with 16 bases between them. The DNA for the CDR3 is TGTGCCAGCAGCCCTCGGGCAGGAAGGACTGGAAACACCATATATTTT. As protein: CASSPRAGRTGNTIYF.

This clonotype was observed many times. This chain connects TRBV12-3 or TRBV12-4 to TRBJ2-2, with unresolved D. The CDR3 contains 12 residues. With 5 bases removed from V and 4 bases from J, the gap between germline ends came to 5 bases. CDR3 protein: CASSPLTGELFF. In DNA, the CDR3 is TGTGCCAGCAGTCCACTCACCGGGGAGCTGTTTTTT.

This clonotype occurred many times. The chain combines TRBV5-5 with TRBJ1-3; D may be TRBD1 (6 bases). Germline V lookup: CDR1 SGHKS, CDR2 YYEKEE (reference sequence). The CDR3 consists of 15 residues. With 5 bases removed from V and 3 bases from J, the gap between germline ends came to 15 bases. The DNA for the CDR3 is TGTGCCAGCAGAGAGGGCAGGGGAGGTGGAAACACCATATATTTT. It is translated as CASREGRGGGNTIYF.

This clonotype was observed many times. The chain couples TRBV3-1 to TRBJ2-5; no clear D gene. Germline CDR1 reads LGHDT; CDR2 reads YNNKEL (reference sequence). V shed 1 base and J shed 8 bases, with 5 bases lying between them. The CDR3 runs 11 residues. CDR3 bases: TGTGCCAGCAGCCAAGGGATTACCCAGTACTTC. Protein sequence: CASSQGITQYF.

This clonotype was seen ten or more times. The chain links TRBV7-3 to TRBJ2-1; D is perhaps TRBD2 (5 bases). The CDR3 covers 19 residues. The germline V and J ends were trimmed by 5 bases and 0 bases, with 23 bases remaining between them. CDR1 SGHTA and CDR2 FQGTGA come from the germline V gene. CDR3 nucleotide sequence: TGTGCCAGCAGCCCATATGCCCCCAGGACTTTATACTCCTACAATGAGCAGTTCTTC. Translated, it gives CASSPYAPRTLYSYNEQFF.